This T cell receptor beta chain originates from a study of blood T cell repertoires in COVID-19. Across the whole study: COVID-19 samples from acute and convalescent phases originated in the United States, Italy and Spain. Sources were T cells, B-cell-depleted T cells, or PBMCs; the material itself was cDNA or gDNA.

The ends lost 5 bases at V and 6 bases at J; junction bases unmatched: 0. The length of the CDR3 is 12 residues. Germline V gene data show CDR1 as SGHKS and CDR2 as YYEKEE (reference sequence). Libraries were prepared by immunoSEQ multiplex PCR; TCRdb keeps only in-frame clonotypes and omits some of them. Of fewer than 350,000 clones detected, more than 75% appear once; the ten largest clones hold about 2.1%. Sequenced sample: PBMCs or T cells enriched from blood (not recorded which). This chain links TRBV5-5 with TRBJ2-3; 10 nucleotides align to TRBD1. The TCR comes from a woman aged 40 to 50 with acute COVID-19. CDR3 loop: CASRGQGDTQYF. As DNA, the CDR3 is TGTGCCAGCAGGGGACAGGGGGATACGCAGTATTTT.